A single sample is the source of the 26 T cell receptor beta chains below, sequenced in a study of blood T cells in healthy people across ages. A J-beta primer mix and a sample-barcoded 5' primer were used in a second PCR of about 6 to 12 cycles. TCRdb reanalysed the 5' RACE reads using MiXCR and keeps one entry per CDR3 protein. The table has around 700,000 distinct CDR3 sequences, more than 20% seen once; the top ten hold more than 8%. The sample was also linked to a second study, of T cells of mothers and their children.

Sequenced input: blood. These receptors came from a boy aged 5-17 years in good health.

Only a few counts were recorded for this clonotype. V is TRBV4-1 and J is TRBJ1-4; 10 positions agree with TRBD1. Per germline, CDR1 MGHRA and CDR2 YSYEKL. Trimming at V came to 1 base and at J to 8 bases, leaving 13 bases not matched to a gene. The CDR3 contains 18 residues. CDR3 protein: CASSQGVSTGGVEEKLFF. Written as DNA, the CDR3 is TGCGCCAGCAGCCAAGGGGTTTCGACAGGGGGCGTCGAAGAAAAACTGTTTTTT.

This clonotype turned up a few times. The chain links TRBV2 to TRBJ2-1, with D perhaps given as TRBD1 or TRBD2 (5 bases each). V shed 4 bases and J shed 7 bases, with 14 bases lying between them. The CDR3 totals 14 residues. Germline lookup yields CDR1 SNHLY and CDR2 FYNNEI. CDR3 loop: CASSGGTPGNEQFF. The CDR3 bases are TGTGCCAGCAGTGGGGGGACCCCCGGAAATGAGCAGTTCTTC.

The chain recombines TRBV4-1 with TRBJ2-7; the D gene is possibly TRBD2 (6 bases). The ends were cut back, 2 bases at V and 2 bases at J, with 10 bases in the middle. The germline V gene has CDR1 MGHRA and CDR2 YSYEKL. The CDR3 extends over 14 amino acids. CDR3 in amino acids: CASSQRGVTYEQYF. In DNA, the CDR3 is TGCGCCAGCAGCCAACGCGGGGTAACCTACGAGCAGTACTTC.

A few counts support this clonotype. The rearrangement uses TRBV27 and TRBJ2-2, with D tentatively TRBD1 (6 bases). The CDR3 consists of 14 residues. V was trimmed by 7 bases and J by 6 bases, leaving 15 bases between them. CDR1 and CDR2 from the germline V gene are MNHEY and SMNVEV (reference sequence). CDR3 loop: CASKGEYRAGELFF. CDR3 sequence (DNA): TGTGCCAGCAAGGGGGAATACAGAGCCGGGGAGCTGTTTTTT.

This clonotype was seen many times. The chain is built from TRBV4-1 and TRBJ2-1, with TRBD2 matching over 9 bases. The ends lost 3 bases at V and 7 bases at J; junction bases unmatched: 10. The CDR3 has 16 amino acids. Germline V CDR1 and CDR2: MGHRA, YSYEKL. Here the CDR3 DNA reads TGCGCCAGCAGCCAGGGCCTAGCGGGGAGGGGAAATGAGCAGTTCTTC. As protein: CASSQGLAGRGNEQFF.

The rearrangement joins TRBV14 to TRBJ2-1, with 9 bases that match TRBD1. The J call is doubtful: the DNA matches TRBJ2-7 better. Germline V gene sequence: CDR1 SGHDN, CDR2 FVKESK. The length of the CDR3 is 15 residues. CDR3 DNA: TGTGCCAGCAGCCAAGCCGGGACAGGGCAATACGAGCAGTACTTC. Its translation: CASSQAGTGQYEQYF.

The chain employs TRBV12-3 or TRBV12-4 and TRBJ2-2; D is ambiguous. The CDR3 has 11 amino acids. Trimming shortened V by 2 bases and J by 8 bases, and 3 bases separated the two germline ends. DNA for the CDR3: TGTGCCAGCAGTTTACTGGGGGAGCTGTTTTTT. Amino acid sequence: CASSLLGELFF.

The chain has TRBV29-1 and TRBJ2-1, with 9 nucleotides matching TRBD2. The CDR3 loop spans 13 amino acids. Losses at the gene ends were 2 bases for V and 6 bases for J; bases not matched to a gene: 2. Per germline, CDR1 SQVTM and CDR2 ANQGSEA. The CDR3: CSVESGGRNEQFF. The CDR3 region has the DNA TGCAGCGTTGAAAGCGGGGGGCGCAATGAGCAGTTCTTC.

The genes are TRBV6-1 and TRBJ2-2; D not resolved. There are 12 residues in the CDR3. Germline V gives CDR1 MNHNS, CDR2 SASEGT. V lost 3 bases, J lost 7 bases, and 6 bases lay in between. The CDR3 is CASSELNGELFF. CDR3 in DNA: TGTGCCAGCAGTGAGCTGAACGGGGAGCTGTTTTTT.

The chain recombines TRBV28 with TRBJ2-5, with D maybe TRBD2 (7 bases). The better agreement between TRBJ2-7 and the DNA end casts doubt on the J call. The germline V gene encodes CDR1 MDHEN and CDR2 SYDVKM. The length of the CDR3 is 16 residues. The CDR3 loop reads CASIEGGAVNSGEQYF. CDR3 bases: TGTGCCAGCATCGAAGGGGGGGCAGTCAACTCCGGCGAGCAGTACTTC.

This clonotype was found a few times. V and J are TRBV6-6 and TRBJ1-5; TRBD1 aligns across 7 bases. CDR1 and CDR2 (germline): MNHNY, SVGAGI (reference sequence). This CDR3 comprises 15 residues. Trimming cost V 0 bases and J 5 bases; bases outside gene matches: 4. Here the CDR3 reads CASSYSTRGDQPQHF. The CDR3 DNA is TGTGCCAGCAGTTACTCGACCAGGGGGGATCAGCCCCAGCATTTT.

The chain joins TRBV5-1 to TRBJ1-4; the D gene is possibly TRBD1 (5 bases). The V gene's germline CDR1 is SGHRS and CDR2 YFSETQ. The CDR3 totals 15 residues. Trimming stripped 0 bases from V and 7 bases from J, with 13 bases between. The CDR3 nucleotides read TGCGCCAGCAGCTTGGAGGGCAGGGCTGGTGAAAAACTGTTTTTT. Protein: CASSLEGRAGEKLFF. The variable domain in full, completed from reference TRBV5-1 and TRBJ1-4, reads KAGVTQTPRYLIKTRGQQVTLSCSPISGHRSVSWYQQTPGQGLQFLFEYFSETQRNKGNFPGRFSGRQFSNSRSEMNVSTLELGDSALYLCASSLEGRAGEKLFFGSGTQLSVL.

V is TRBV21-1 and J is TRBJ2-7. TRBV21-1 is flagged as a pseudogene. The length of the CDR3 is 14 residues. CDR3 coding DNA: TGTGCCAGCAGCAAAGTTAGAGGTTACTACGAGCAGTACTTC. Translating gives CASSKVRGYYEQYF.

This chain links TRBV20-1 with TRBJ1-5; TRBD1 matches 9 bases. The germline gives CDR1 DFQATT, CDR2 SNEGSKA (reference sequence). The trim removed 0 bases at V and 6 bases at J, leaving 6 bases unmatched. The CDR3 is 15 residues long. CDR3 loop: CSARDWGQGGQPQHF. CDR3 nucleotides: TGCAGTGCTAGAGATTGGGGACAGGGAGGTCAGCCCCAGCATTTT.

This chain joins TRBV10-2 and TRBJ2-4, with D tentatively TRBD1 or TRBD2 (5 bases each). CDR1 and CDR2 from the germline V gene are WSHSY and SAAADI. The V and J ends lost 3 bases and 9 bases respectively, with 12 bases between them. CDR3 size: 13 residues. The CDR3 here is CASSEEKRGIQYF. The CDR3 nucleotides read TGCGCCAGCAGTGAAGAGAAGAGGGGCATTCAGTACTTC.

As regards this clonotype: One end of the junction is discordant with germline, which a read error may explain. The V call is TRBV9, the J call TRBJ2-5, with TRBD1 as a possible D gene (6 bases). The end of the DNA aligns better with TRBJ2-1, so the J call may be wrong. CDR3 size: 14 residues. CDR1 SGDLS and CDR2 YYNGEE come from the germline V gene. Here the CDR3 DNA reads TGTGCCAGCAGCGCGATACAGGGACACAATGGGCAGTTCTTC. Amino acids: CASSAIQGHNGQFF.

This clonotype was seen once. The CDR3: CSAVTVQETQYF. As DNA, the CDR3 is TGCAGTGCGGTGACAGTACAAGAGACCCAGTACTTC. The gene calls are TRBV20-1 and TRBJ2-5; tentative D call: TRBD1 (5 bases). CDR1 DFQATT and CDR2 SNEGSKA come from the germline V gene (reference sequence). The CDR3 consists of 12 residues. With 6 bases removed from V and 2 bases from J, the gap between germline ends came to 10 bases.

The V gene is TRBV5-1, the J gene TRBJ2-5; D is ambiguous. The length of the CDR3 is 14 residues. Germline V gene sequence: CDR1 SGHRS, CDR2 YFSETQ. V shed 1 base and J shed 5 bases, with 12 bases lying between them. CDR3 region: CASSLWQPAETQYF. The CDR3 nucleotides are TGCGCCAGCAGCTTGTGGCAGCCCGCGGAGACCCAGTACTTC. Filled out from reference TRBV5-1 and TRBJ2-5, the complete variable domain reads KAGVTQTPRYLIKTRGQQVTLSCSPISGHRSVSWYQQTPGQGLQFLFEYFSETQRNKGNFPGRFSGRQFSNSRSEMNVSTLELGDSALYLCASSLWQPAETQYFGPGTRLLVL.

This chain uses TRBV19 with TRBJ2-7; D possibly uses TRBD1 or TRBD2 (5 bases each). The germline V and J ends were trimmed by 4 bases and 4 bases, with 14 bases remaining between them. The CDR3 covers 14 residues. From germline, CDR1 is LNHDA and CDR2 SQIVND (reference sequence). CDR3 bases: TGTGCCAGTAGTACCCAGAGGGGCTTATACGAGCAGTACTTC. This codes for CASSTQRGLYEQYF.

As DNA, the CDR3 is TGTGCCAGCAGTGACGGGAGAACCTTCGAGCAGTACTTC. Amino acid sequence: CASSDGRTFEQYF. J is TRBJ2-7 and V is TRBV2; TRBD2 might be the D (6 bases). The CDR3 runs 13 residues. Germline V gives CDR1 SNHLY, CDR2 FYNNEI. Trimming pared 3 bases from V and 6 bases from J, leaving 12 bases between.

In regard to this clonotype: As the CDR3 is not closed by the conserved phenylalanine or tryptophan, this likely results from a read error. The genes are TRBV12-3 or TRBV12-4 and TRBJ2-3; D not certain. The V end lost 2 bases, the J end lost 11 bases, and 20 bases lay between the germline ends. This CDR3 comprises 15 residues. The CDR3 sequence is CASSLSRVRTDVQYS. The CDR3 nucleotides read TGTGCCAGCAGTTTAAGCAGAGTGAGAACAGATGTGCAGTATTCT.

The V call is TRBV4-1, the J call TRBJ2-5; D ambiguous. The CDR3 extends over 13 amino acids. Between the trimmed V and J ends, which lost 1 base and 1 base, there was a span of 4 bases. CDR1 is MGHRA and CDR2 is YSYEKL in the germline V gene. DNA for the CDR3: TGCGCCAGCAGCCAAGTCGCCCAAGAGACCCAGTACTTC. Protein: CASSQVAQETQYF.

The chain is built from TRBV5-1 and TRBJ2-5; 7 bases agree with TRBD2. Trimming took 5 bases from V and 5 from J; bases not matched to a gene: 12. The CDR3 contains 15 residues. The V gene's germline CDR1 is SGHRS and CDR2 YFSETQ. CDR3 nucleotide sequence: TGCGCCAGCAGAGACCAGGGAGGGCTTATGGAGACCCAGTACTTC. Its translation: CASRDQGGLMETQYF.

CDR3: CASSLFAGTQYF. The CDR3 DNA reads as TGTGCCAGCAGCTTATTTGCTGGGACCCAGTACTTC. The chain combines TRBV11-2 with TRBJ2-1; D not resolved. The J call may be incorrect, as the DNA end agrees better with TRBJ2-5. The CDR3 is 12 residues long. CDR1 and CDR2 from the germline V gene are SGHAT and FQNNGV.

The J gene is TRBJ2-1, the V gene TRBV12-3 or TRBV12-4, with D perhaps TRBD2 (6 bases). The ends were cut back, 7 bases at V and 8 bases at J, with 15 bases in the middle. The CDR3 has 13 amino acids. In nucleotides, the CDR3 is TGTGCCAGCACCACCGGAGGGGACGATGAGCAGTTCTTC. Translation gives CASTTGGDDEQFF.

This clonotype has only one observation. At one end the junction does not follow the germline gene, possibly because of a read error. The V call is TRBV20-1, the J call TRBJ2-7, with 8 bases identical to TRBD1. Germline CDR1 and CDR2: DFQATT and SNEGSKA (reference sequence). This CDR3 has 12 residues. CDR3 amino acids: CSTRPQGGSVYF. The CDR3 DNA sequence: TGCAGTACTAGGCCACAGGGGGGCTCGGTCTACTTC.